These T cell receptor beta chains were read from a single sample in a study of T cell repertoires in cytomegalovirus infection. Each CDR3 protein is one row after TCRdb ran MiXCR on the reads. The sample lists some 120,000 distinct CDR3 sequences, more than 25% occurring once. These receptors' antigens are unknown. Sequenced here: CD8+ T cells from cultured PBMCs, sampled from culture after CMV antigen stimulation. Receptors were obtained from a human donor in good health (CMV status not recorded). Some clones in this sample may be carry-over from other donors' samples. Both conserved end residues are part of each CDR3. Each record gives: J gene, CDR3 length, V gene, D gene, clone size, CDR3 DNA, CDR3 protein. D genes are given only for firm matches. Clone sizes are given selectively: once, few, many, or a class where the clone is expanded.

j_gene: TRBJ1-3; len: 15; v_gene: TRBV9; d_gene: NA; abundance: many; CDR3nt: TGTGCCAGCAGCGTCCTAGGGGGTTCAGGAAACACCATATATTTT; CDR3aa: CASSVLGGSGNTIYF
j_gene: TRBJ2-2; len: 15; v_gene: TRBV7-6; d_gene: TRBD1; abundance: few; CDR3nt: TGTGCCAGCAGCTTAGAGGGGGCTTACACCGGGGAGCTGTTTTTT; CDR3aa: CASSLEGAYTGELFF
j_gene: TRBJ1-1; len: 13; v_gene: TRBV12-3/TRBV12-4; d_gene: NA; abundance: NA; CDR3nt: TGTGCCAGCAGTCAACAGGTAAACACTGAAGCTTTCTTT; CDR3aa: CASSQQVNTEAFF
j_gene: TRBJ2-1; len: 12; v_gene: TRBV7-9; d_gene: NA; abundance: NA; CDR3nt: TGTGCCAGCAGCTTCACGGATAATGAGCAGTTCTTC; CDR3aa: CASSFTDNEQFF
j_gene: TRBJ1-1; len: 15; v_gene: TRBV6-1; d_gene: TRBD1; abundance: many; CDR3nt: TGTGCCAGCAGTCTCTGGACAGGGGAGGGGGCTGAAGCTTTCTTT; CDR3aa: CASSLWTGEGAEAFF
j_gene: TRBJ2-7; len: 15; v_gene: TRBV7-2; d_gene: TRBD2; abundance: NA; CDR3nt: TGTGCCAGCAGCTTTTCAGCGGGGGGCTCCTACGAGCAGTACTTC; CDR3aa: CASSFSAGGSYEQYF
j_gene: TRBJ1-5; len: 17; v_gene: TRBV7-2; d_gene: TRBD1; abundance: NA; CDR3nt: TGTGCCAGCAGCTTAGATTCGGGACAGGGTATCAATCAGCCCCAGCATTTT; CDR3aa: CASSLDSGQGINQPQHF
j_gene: TRBJ2-7; len: 16; v_gene: TRBV4-1; d_gene: TRBD1; abundance: NA; CDR3nt: TGCGCCAGCAGCCAAGAGGGGACAGCAGGATCCTACGAGCAGTACTTC; CDR3aa: CASSQEGTAGSYEQYF
j_gene: TRBJ1-2; len: 14; v_gene: TRBV4-1; d_gene: NA; abundance: many; CDR3nt: TGCGCCAGCAGCCAACCGCGAGGGATTGGTGGCTACACCTTC; CDR3aa: CASSQPRGIGGYTF
j_gene: TRBJ1-2; len: 17; v_gene: TRBV6-2/TRBV6-3; d_gene: NA; abundance: NA; CDR3nt: TGTGCCAGCAGTTACACTCCCGACAGATCAATCGCATATGGCTACACCTTC; CDR3aa: CASSYTPDRSIAYGYTF
j_gene: TRBJ1-4; len: 15; v_gene: TRBV7-8; d_gene: TRBD1; abundance: once; CDR3nt: TGTGCCAGCAGATACGGGACAGGGGAACAGGGAAAACTGTTTTTT; CDR3aa: CASRYGTGEQGKLFF
j_gene: TRBJ2-6; len: 15; v_gene: TRBV7-3; d_gene: NA; abundance: NA; CDR3nt: TGTGCCAGCAGCTTATTGGTGTTTGGGGCCAACGTCCTGACTTTC; CDR3aa: CASSLLVFGANVLTF
j_gene: TRBJ2-1; len: 11; v_gene: TRBV20-1; d_gene: NA; abundance: once; CDR3nt: TGCAGTGCTAGCTATAATAGAGGGCAGTTCTTC; CDR3aa: CSASYNRGQFF
j_gene: TRBJ2-7; len: 12; v_gene: TRBV27; d_gene: TRBD1; abundance: many; CDR3nt: TGTGCCAGCAGTATGACAGGGTACGAGCAGTACTTC; CDR3aa: CASSMTGYEQYF
j_gene: TRBJ2-1; len: 18; v_gene: TRBV4-3; d_gene: NA; abundance: NA; CDR3nt: TGCGCCAGCAGCCAAGATCTCCCAGTGGGGCTTTCCTACAATGAGCAGTTCTTC; CDR3aa: CASSQDLPVGLSYNEQFF
j_gene: TRBJ2-3; len: 12; v_gene: TRBV27; d_gene: NA; abundance: once; CDR3nt: TGTGCCAGCAGTCCGGAGAGGGATACGCAGTATTTT; CDR3aa: CASSPERDTQYF
j_gene: TRBJ1-1; len: 16; v_gene: TRBV4-1; d_gene: NA; abundance: few; CDR3nt: TGCGCCAGCAGCCAAGAAGGAGCAGGGACGAACACTGAAGCTTTCTTT; CDR3aa: CASSQEGAGTNTEAFF
j_gene: TRBJ2-3; len: 11; v_gene: TRBV23-1; d_gene: NA; abundance: few; CDR3nt: TGCGCCAGCAGTCGTGGAGATACGCAGTATTTT; CDR3aa: CASSRGDTQYF
j_gene: TRBJ2-1; len: 16; v_gene: TRBV5-4; d_gene: NA; abundance: NA; CDR3nt: TGTGCCAGCAGCTCGGACGAGGGGGGGCGGGACAATGAGCAGTTCTTC; CDR3aa: CASSSDEGGRDNEQFF
j_gene: TRBJ1-3; len: 16; v_gene: TRBV11-1; d_gene: NA; abundance: few; CDR3nt: TGTGCCAGCAGCATTGGACCGACTCTGGGGGGAAACACCATATATTTT; CDR3aa: CASSIGPTLGGNTIYF
j_gene: TRBJ1-3; len: 13; v_gene: TRBV12-3/TRBV12-4; d_gene: NA; abundance: many; CDR3nt: TGTGCCAGTACTTCTGGTAATGGAAACACCATATATTTT; CDR3aa: CASTSGNGNTIYF
j_gene: TRBJ2-3; len: 14; v_gene: TRBV24-1; d_gene: NA; abundance: few; CDR3nt: TGTGCCACCAGTGAGAGAGGAGGCACAGATACGCAGTATTTT; CDR3aa: CATSERGGTDTQYF
j_gene: TRBJ2-1; len: 20; v_gene: TRBV12-3/TRBV12-4; d_gene: NA; abundance: NA; CDR3nt: TGTGCCAGCAGTTTTCTCCGACTACCTCTGGGGGGTGGGGAAGGCTATGAGCAGTTCTTC; CDR3aa: CASSFLRLPLGGGEGYEQFF
j_gene: TRBJ1-1; len: 15; v_gene: TRBV7-9; d_gene: NA; abundance: NA; CDR3nt: TGTGCCAGCAGCTCTCAGAGGGGGGGGAACACTGAAGCTTTCTTT; CDR3aa: CASSSQRGGNTEAFF
j_gene: TRBJ2-7; len: 13; v_gene: TRBV12-5; d_gene: NA; abundance: many; CDR3nt: TGTGCTAGTGCCGGGACGGCCTCCTACGAGCAGTACTTC; CDR3aa: CASAGTASYEQYF